These 7 T cell receptor beta chains were sequenced from one sample in a study of CD8 T cells in ankylosing spondylitis. MiXCR, run by TCRdb on the 5' RACE reads, gives a single entry per CDR3 protein. The sample records around 340,000 distinct CDR3 sequences, roughly 15% being singletons. The source material was blood, either unsorted or a sorted T cell fraction (not recorded which). These receptors were obtained from a male donor with ankylosing spondylitis or in good health (not recorded which).

V and J are TRBV28 and TRBJ2-4, with D maybe TRBD1 (6 bases). The V and J ends lost 3 bases and 3 bases respectively, with 15 bases between them. Per the germline V gene, CDR1 is MDHEN and CDR2 is SYDVKM. The CDR3 runs to 16 residues. CDR3 amino acids: CASSFQGLLDKNIQYF. The DNA for the CDR3 is TGTGCCAGCAGTTTTCAGGGGCTTTTAGACAAAAACATTCAGTACTTC.

This clonotype has a count of ten or more. The CDR3 nucleotides are TGCAGTGCCAAACACCCTCCCGGACTAGCGGGATCAGATACGCAGTATTTT. Its protein product is CSAKHPPGLAGSDTQYF. The chain uses TRBV20-1 and TRBJ2-3; 12 bases fit TRBD2. Trimming at V came to 6 bases and at J to 4 bases, leaving 14 bases not matched to a gene. There are 17 residues in the CDR3. In germline, CDR1 is DFQATT, CDR2 SNEGSKA (reference sequence).

This clonotype was detected many times. V gene TRBV7-2 combines with J gene TRBJ1-3, with TRBD1 as a possible D gene (6 bases). Per germline, CDR1 SGHTA and CDR2 FQGNSA. Trimming took off 4 bases at V and 4 bases at J, with 14 bases between the two ends. The CDR3 runs to 15 residues. CDR3 loop: CASSSYWDTGNTIYF. The CDR3 DNA reads TGTGCCAGCAGCTCTTATTGGGACACGGGAAACACCATATATTTT.

There are a few counts of this clonotype. The chain employs TRBV10-2 and TRBJ1-1; TRBD1 might be the D (5 bases). Trimming pared 8 bases from V and 1 base from J, leaving 11 bases between. This CDR3 comprises 13 residues. From germline, CDR1 is WSHSY and CDR2 SAAADI. The CDR3 nucleotides are TGCGCCAGCGGGGGGATAAAGAACACTGAAGCTTTCTTT. The encoded protein is CASGGIKNTEAFF.

The J gene is TRBJ2-3, the V gene TRBV5-1, with 11 bases lining up with TRBD2. CDR1 is SGHRS, CDR2 YFSETQ, per germline. Unmatched junction bases numbered 5, after V lost 1 base and J lost 4 bases. The CDR3 covers 16 residues. The CDR3 DNA reads as TGCGCCAGCAGCTTGTCGGCTAGCGGGAGGCCAGATACGCAGTATTTT. Amino acids: CASSLSASGRPDTQYF.

This clonotype was detected only a few times. The chain is built from TRBV5-1 and TRBJ2-3; D might be TRBD1 (5 bases). The CDR3 has 14 amino acids. Germline values: CDR1 SGHRS, CDR2 YFSETQ. Trimming took off 2 bases at V and 1 base at J, with 8 bases between the two ends. For the CDR3, the DNA is TGCGCCAGCAGCTTTCTCAGGGGCACAGATACGCAGTATTTT. Its protein product is CASSFLRGTDTQYF. Full variable domain (rest looked up from reference TRBV5-1 and TRBJ2-3): KAGVTQTPRYLIKTRGQQVTLSCSPISGHRSVSWYQQTPGQGLQFLFEYFSETQRNKGNFPGRFSGRQFSNSRSEMNVSTLELGDSALYLCASSFLRGTDTQYFGPGTRLTVL.

This rearrangement joins TRBV5-1 to TRBJ2-3; D is ambiguous. V gave up 0 bases and J gave up 1 base, with 9 bases separating them. The germline CDR1 and CDR2 sequences are SGHRS and YFSETQ. The length of the CDR3 is 15 residues. In nucleotides, the CDR3 is TGCGCCAGCAGCTTGGCCTTACAGCGCACAGATACGCAGTATTTT. Translation: CASSLALQRTDTQYF.